This T cell receptor beta chain came from a study of cytomegalovirus exposure and HLA in healthy donors. On this clone: Its antigen is unknown.

Study findings and constraints: Investigators reported 164 TCR beta chains as tied to cytomegalovirus.

Trimming shortened V by 5 bases and J by 0 bases, and 8 bases separated the two germline ends. Germline lookup yields CDR1 LNHNV and CDR2 YYDKDF (reference sequence). The CDR3 spans 14 residues. Generated by immunoSEQ multiplex PCR, the TCRdb table keeps only in-frame clones and is missing some. This sample has 120,000 or so clones; roughly 89% occur once, and the top ten carry approximately 2.1%. Sequencing input: PBMCs. This TCR was sampled from a woman younger than 30 in good health and CMV-seronegative. The chain couples TRBV15 to TRBJ2-4, with a tentative D call TRBD1 (5 bases). CDR3 sequence reads: CATSAGKAKNIQYF. The CDR3 nucleotides are TGTGCCACCAGCGCAGGGAAAGCCAAAAACATTCAGTACTTC.